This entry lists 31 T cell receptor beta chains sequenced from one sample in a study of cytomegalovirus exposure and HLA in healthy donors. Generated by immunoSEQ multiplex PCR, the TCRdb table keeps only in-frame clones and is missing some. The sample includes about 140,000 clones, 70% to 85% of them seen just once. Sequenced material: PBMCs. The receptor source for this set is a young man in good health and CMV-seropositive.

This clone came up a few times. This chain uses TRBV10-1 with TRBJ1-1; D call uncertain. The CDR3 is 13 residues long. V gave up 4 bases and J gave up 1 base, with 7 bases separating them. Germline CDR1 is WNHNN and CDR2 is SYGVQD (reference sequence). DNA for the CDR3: TGCGCCAGCAGTGTGTCCAGGAACACTGAAGCTTTCTTT. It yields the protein CASSVSRNTEAFF.

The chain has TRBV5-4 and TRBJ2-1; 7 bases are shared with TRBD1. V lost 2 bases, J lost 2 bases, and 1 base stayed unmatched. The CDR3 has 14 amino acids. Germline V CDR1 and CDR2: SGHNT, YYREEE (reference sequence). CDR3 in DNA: TGTGCCAGCAGCTTTAGGGGGCCCTACAATGAGCAGTTCTTC. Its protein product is CASSFRGPYNEQFF.

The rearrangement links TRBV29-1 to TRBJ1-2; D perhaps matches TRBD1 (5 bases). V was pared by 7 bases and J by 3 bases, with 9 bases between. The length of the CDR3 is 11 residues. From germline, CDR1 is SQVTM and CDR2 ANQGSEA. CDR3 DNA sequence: TGCAGCGGAGGAGGGGACTATGGCTACACCTTC. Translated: CSGGGDYGYTF.

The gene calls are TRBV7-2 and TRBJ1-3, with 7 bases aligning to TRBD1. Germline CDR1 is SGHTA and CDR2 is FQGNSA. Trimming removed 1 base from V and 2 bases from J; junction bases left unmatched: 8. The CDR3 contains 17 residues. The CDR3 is CASSLVVTGVPGNTIYF. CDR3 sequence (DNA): TGTGCCAGCAGCTTAGTAGTCACAGGGGTACCTGGAAACACCATATATTTT.

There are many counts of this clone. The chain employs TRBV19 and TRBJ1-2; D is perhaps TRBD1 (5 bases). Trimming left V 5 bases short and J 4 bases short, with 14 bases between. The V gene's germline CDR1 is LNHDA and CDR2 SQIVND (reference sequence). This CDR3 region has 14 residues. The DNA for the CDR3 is TGTGCCAGTAGTTTTGAAGGGGCGTCCTATGGCTACACCTTC. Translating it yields CASSFEGASYGYTF.

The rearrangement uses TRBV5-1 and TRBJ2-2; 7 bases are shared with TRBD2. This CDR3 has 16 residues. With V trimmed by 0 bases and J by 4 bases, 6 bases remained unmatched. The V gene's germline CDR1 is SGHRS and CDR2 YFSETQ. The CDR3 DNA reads TGCGCCAGCAGCTTGGACGTACTAGCGAGCACCGGGGAGCTGTTTTTT. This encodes CASSLDVLASTGELFF.

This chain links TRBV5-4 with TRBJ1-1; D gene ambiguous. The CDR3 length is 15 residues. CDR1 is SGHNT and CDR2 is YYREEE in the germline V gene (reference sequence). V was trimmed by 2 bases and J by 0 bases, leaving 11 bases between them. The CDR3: CASSFGSGMNTEAFF. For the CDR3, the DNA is TGTGCCAGCAGCTTTGGTTCAGGCATGAACACTGAAGCTTTCTTT.

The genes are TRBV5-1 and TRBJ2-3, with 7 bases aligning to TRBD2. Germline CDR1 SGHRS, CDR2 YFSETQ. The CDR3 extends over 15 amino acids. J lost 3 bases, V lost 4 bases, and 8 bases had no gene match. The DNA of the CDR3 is TGCGCCAGCAGCGCCCGGGGGGAGGTAACAGATACGCAGTATTTT. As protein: CASSARGEVTDTQYF.

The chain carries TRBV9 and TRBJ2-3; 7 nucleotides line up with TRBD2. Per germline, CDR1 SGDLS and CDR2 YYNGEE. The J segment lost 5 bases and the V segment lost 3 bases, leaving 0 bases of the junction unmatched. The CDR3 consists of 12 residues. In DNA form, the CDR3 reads TGTGCCAGCAGCGCTAGCGGAGATACGCAGTATTTT. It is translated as CASSASGDTQYF.

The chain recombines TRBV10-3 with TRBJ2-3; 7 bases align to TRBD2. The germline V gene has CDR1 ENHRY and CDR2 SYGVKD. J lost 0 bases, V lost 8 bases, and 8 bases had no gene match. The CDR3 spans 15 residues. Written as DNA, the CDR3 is TGTGCCATCTCCTACGGGACTACTAGCACAGATACGCAGTATTTT. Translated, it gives CAISYGTTSTDTQYF.

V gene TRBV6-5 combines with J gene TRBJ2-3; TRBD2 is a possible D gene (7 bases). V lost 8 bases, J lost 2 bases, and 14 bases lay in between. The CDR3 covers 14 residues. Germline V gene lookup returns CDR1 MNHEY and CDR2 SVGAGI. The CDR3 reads CASSRGGYTDTQYF. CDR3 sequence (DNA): TGTGCCAGCTCAAGGGGGGGATACACAGATACGCAGTATTTT.

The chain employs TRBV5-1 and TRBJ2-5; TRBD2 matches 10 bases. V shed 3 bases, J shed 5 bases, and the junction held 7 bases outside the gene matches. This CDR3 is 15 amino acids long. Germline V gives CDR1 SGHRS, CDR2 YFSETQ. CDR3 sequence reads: CASSSDGTSVETQYF. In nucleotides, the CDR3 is TGCGCCAGCAGCTCGGACGGGACTAGCGTGGAGACCCAGTACTTC. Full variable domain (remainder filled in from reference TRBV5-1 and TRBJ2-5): KAGVTQTPRYLIKTRGQQVTLSCSPISGHRSVSWYQQTPGQGLQFLFEYFSETQRNKGNFPGRFSGRQFSNSRSEMNVSTLELGDSALYLCASSSDGTSVETQYFGPGTRLLVL.

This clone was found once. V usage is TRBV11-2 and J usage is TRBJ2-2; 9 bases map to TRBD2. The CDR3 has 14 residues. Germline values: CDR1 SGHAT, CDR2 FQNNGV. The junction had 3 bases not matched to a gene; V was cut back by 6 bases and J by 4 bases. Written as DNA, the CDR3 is TGTGCCAGCAGTAGCGGGAGTCCCACCGGGGAGCTGTTTTTT. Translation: CASSSGSPTGELFF. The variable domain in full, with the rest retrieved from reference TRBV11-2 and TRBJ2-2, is EAGVAQSPRYKIIEKRQSVAFWCNPISGHATLYWYQQILGQGPKLLIQFQNNGVVDDSQLPKDRFSAERLKGVDSTLKIQPAKLEDSAVYLCASSSGSPTGELFFGEGSRLTVL.

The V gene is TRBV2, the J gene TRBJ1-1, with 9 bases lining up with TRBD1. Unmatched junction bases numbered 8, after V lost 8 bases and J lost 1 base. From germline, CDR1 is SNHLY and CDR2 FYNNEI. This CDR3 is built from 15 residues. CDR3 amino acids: CASREMDRGNTEAFF. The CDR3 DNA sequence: TGTGCCAGCCGAGAGATGGACAGGGGGAACACTGAAGCTTTCTTT.

CDR3 nucleotides: TGCGCCAGCAGCCAAGACCTTAGGGGGCTAGATGGCTACACCTTC. This sequence encodes CASSQDLRGLDGYTF. The genes are TRBV4-3 and TRBJ1-2; 7 positions agree with TRBD1. Germline lookup yields CDR1 LGHNA and CDR2 YSLEER. V lost 0 bases, J lost 6 bases, and 7 bases stayed unmatched. This CDR3 spans 15 amino acids.

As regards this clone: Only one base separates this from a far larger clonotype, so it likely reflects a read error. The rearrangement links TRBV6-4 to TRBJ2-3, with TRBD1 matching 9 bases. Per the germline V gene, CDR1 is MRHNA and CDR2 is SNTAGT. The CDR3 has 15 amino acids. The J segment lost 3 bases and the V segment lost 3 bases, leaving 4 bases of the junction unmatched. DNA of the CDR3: TGTGCCAGCAGTGAACAGGGGGCAGTAACAGATACGCAGTATTTT. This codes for CASSEQGAVTDTQYF.

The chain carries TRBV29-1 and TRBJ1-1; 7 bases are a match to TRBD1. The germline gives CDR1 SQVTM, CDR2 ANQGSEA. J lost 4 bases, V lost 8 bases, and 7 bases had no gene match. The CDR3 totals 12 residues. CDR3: CSKVQGTTEAFF. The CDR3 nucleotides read TGCAGCAAAGTACAGGGGACCACTGAAGCTTTCTTT.

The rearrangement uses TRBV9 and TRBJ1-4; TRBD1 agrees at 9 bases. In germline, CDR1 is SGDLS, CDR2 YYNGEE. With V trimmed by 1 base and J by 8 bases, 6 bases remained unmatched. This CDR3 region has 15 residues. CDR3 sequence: CASSVQQGAGEKLFF. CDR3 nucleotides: TGTGCCAGCAGCGTACAACAGGGGGCTGGAGAAAAACTGTTTTTT.

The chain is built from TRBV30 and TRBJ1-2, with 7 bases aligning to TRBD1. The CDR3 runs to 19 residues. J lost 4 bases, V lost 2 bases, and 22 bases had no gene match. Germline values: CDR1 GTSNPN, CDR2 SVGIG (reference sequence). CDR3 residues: CAWSLNNLDRAGIIYGYTF. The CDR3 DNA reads TGTGCCTGGAGTCTTAATAATTTAGACAGGGCCGGGATTATCTATGGCTACACCTTC.

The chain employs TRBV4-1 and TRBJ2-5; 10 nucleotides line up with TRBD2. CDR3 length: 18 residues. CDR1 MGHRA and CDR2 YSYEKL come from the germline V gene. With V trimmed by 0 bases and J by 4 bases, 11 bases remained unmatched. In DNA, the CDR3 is TGCGCCAGCAGCCAAGATCGGGGGGCTAGCGGGGGTGCAGAGACCCAGTACTTC. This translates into CASSQDRGASGGAETQYF.

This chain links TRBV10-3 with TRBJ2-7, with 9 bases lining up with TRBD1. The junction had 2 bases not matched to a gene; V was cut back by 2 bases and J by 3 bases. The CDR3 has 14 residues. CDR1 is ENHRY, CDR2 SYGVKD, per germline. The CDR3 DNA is TGTGCCATCAGTGAGGGGGGACAGGGCTACGAGCAGTACTTC. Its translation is CAISEGGQGYEQYF.

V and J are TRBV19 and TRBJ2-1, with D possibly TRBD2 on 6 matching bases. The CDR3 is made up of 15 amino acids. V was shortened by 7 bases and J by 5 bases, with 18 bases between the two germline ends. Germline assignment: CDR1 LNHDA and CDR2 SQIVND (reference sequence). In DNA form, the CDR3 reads TGTGCCAGTAACGTTGGAGGGACTGGGAACAATGAGCAGTTCTTC. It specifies CASNVGGTGNNEQFF.

The CDR3 loop reads CASSDRGSNYGYTF. CDR3 nucleotides: TGTGCCAGCAGTGACAGGGGATCTAACTATGGCTACACCTTC. The rearrangement links TRBV6-6 to TRBJ1-2, with TRBD1 matching over 8 bases. After removal of 5 bases from V and 0 bases from J, the junction contained 2 bases not matched to a gene. CDR1 and CDR2 (germline): MNHNY, SVGAGI (reference sequence). CDR3 size: 14 residues.

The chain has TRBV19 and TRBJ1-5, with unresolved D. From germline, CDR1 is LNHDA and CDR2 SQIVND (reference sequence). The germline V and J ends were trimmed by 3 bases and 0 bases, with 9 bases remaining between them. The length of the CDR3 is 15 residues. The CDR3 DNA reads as TGTGCCAGTAGTATGGGAGGGTATAGCAATCAGCCCCAGCATTTT. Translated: CASSMGGYSNQPQHF.

CDR3 sequence reads: CASSFTSGGYNEQFF. In DNA, the CDR3 is TGTGCCAGCAGTTTCACTAGCGGAGGCTACAATGAGCAGTTCTTC. The gene calls are TRBV27 and TRBJ2-1, with 8 bases matching TRBD2. This CDR3 spans 15 amino acids. Germline assignment: CDR1 MNHEY and CDR2 SMNVEV (reference sequence). V shed 3 bases and J 3 bases; nucleotides not matched to a gene: 4.

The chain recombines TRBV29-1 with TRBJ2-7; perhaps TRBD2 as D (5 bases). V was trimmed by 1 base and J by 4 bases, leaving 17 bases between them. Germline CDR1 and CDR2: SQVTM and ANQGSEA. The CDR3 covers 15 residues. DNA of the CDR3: TGCAGCGTTGAAGTCCCTCTTGAGGGTGCGTACGAGCAGTACTTC. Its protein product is CSVEVPLEGAYEQYF.

The CDR3 region is CASRGGQALGYTF. In DNA, the CDR3 is TGTGCCAGCAGGGGGGGGCAGGCCCTTGGCTACACCTTC. This chain uses TRBV5-8 with TRBJ1-2, with D possibly matching TRBD1 (6 bases). Deletions cut 5 bases from V and 7 bases from J, with 15 bases between. CDR1 and CDR2 from the germline V gene are SGHTS and YDEGEE. The CDR3 spans 13 residues.

The CDR3 sequence: CASSLAQGAPTEAFF. CDR3 bases: TGTGCCAGCAGCTTAGCGCAGGGGGCGCCCACTGAAGCTTTCTTT. The J gene is TRBJ1-1, the V gene TRBV7-2; 8 bases map to TRBD1. This CDR3 is built from 15 residues. Unmatched junction bases numbered 4, after V lost 0 bases and J lost 4 bases. Germline loops: CDR1 SGHTA, CDR2 FQGNSA.

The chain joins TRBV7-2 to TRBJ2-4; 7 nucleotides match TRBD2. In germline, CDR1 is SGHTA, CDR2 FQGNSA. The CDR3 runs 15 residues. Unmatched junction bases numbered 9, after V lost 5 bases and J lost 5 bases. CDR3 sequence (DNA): TGTGCCAGCAGCCCGCCCTTGGGGGGGGAAAACATTCAGTACTTC. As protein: CASSPPLGGENIQYF.

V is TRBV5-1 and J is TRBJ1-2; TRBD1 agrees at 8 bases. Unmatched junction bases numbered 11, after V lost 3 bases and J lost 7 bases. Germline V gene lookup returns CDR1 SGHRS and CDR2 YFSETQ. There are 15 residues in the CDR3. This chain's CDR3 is CASSSGGQASIGYTF. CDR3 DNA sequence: TGCGCCAGCAGCTCTGGGGGACAGGCGAGCATTGGCTACACCTTC.

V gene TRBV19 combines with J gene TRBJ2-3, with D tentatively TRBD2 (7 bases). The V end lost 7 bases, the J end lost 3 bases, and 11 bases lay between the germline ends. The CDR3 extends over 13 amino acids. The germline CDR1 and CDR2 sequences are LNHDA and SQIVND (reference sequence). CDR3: CASTRGGTDTQYF. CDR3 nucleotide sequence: TGTGCCAGTACGAGGGGGGGGACAGATACGCAGTATTTT.